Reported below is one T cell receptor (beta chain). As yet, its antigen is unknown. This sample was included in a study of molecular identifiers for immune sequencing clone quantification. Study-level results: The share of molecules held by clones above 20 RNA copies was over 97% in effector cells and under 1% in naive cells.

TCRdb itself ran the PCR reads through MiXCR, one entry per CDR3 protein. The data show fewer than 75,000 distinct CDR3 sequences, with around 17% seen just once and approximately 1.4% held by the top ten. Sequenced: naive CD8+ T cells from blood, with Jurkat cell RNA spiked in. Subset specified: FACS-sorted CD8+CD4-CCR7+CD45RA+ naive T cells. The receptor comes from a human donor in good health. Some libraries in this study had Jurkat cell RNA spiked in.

This CDR3 is CASSLFATGELFF. CDR3 in DNA: TGTGCCAGCAGCTTATTTGCAACCGGGGAGCTGTTTTTT. V usage is TRBV11-3 and J usage is TRBJ2-2; D is uncertain. CDR1 is SGHNT, CDR2 YENEEA, per germline. Trimming stripped 2 bases from V and 5 bases from J, with 6 bases between. This CDR3 contains 13 residues.